These 3 T cell receptor beta chains came from one sample sequenced in a study of T cell changes during pregnancy in multiple sclerosis (dated by TCRdb to between 2018 and 2021). The library was made by the immunoSEQ multiplex PCR assay. The source is immuneACCESS, and TCRdb retained only in-frame sequences with V and J called. Part of the clones is not carried over; for the studies checked, unresolved V genes explain less than half of this, and the remainder is unexplained. The sample data list over 90,000 clones, and approximately 93% of these were observed just once. About 0.95% of the sample is taken by the ten largest. This sample comprised peripheral blood, obtained after pregnancy. Receptor source: a female donor with multiple sclerosis, enrolled in a pregnancy study.

This clone came up once. V is TRBV29-1 and J is TRBJ1-1, with D unresolved. CDR1 and CDR2 (germline): SQVTM, ANQGSEA. V was cut by 7 bases and J by 7 bases, with 16 bases left in between. This CDR3 is built from 12 residues. Here the CDR3 DNA reads TGCAGCGGGAGGTGGGGTACGGGTGAAGCTTTCTTT. Translation gives CSGRWGTGEAFF.

The V gene is TRBV5-1, the J gene TRBJ1-5, with 8 bases that match TRBD1. Germline V gene data show CDR1 as SGHRS and CDR2 as YFSETQ. V lost 2 bases, J lost 9 bases, and 7 bases stayed unmatched. The CDR3 is 14 amino acids. DNA of the CDR3: TGCGCCAGCAGCTTAAGGACAGGGTCTGGGCCCCAGCATTTT. It is translated as CASSLRTGSGPQHF.

The CDR3 region is CASSSDRGRLNTEAFF. The CDR3 coding sequence is TGTGCCAGCAGTTCGGACAGGGGGCGCCTGAACACTGAAGCTTTCTTT. V is TRBV27 and J is TRBJ1-1, with 11 nucleotides matching TRBD1. The V gene's germline CDR1 is MNHEY and CDR2 SMNVEV (reference sequence). This CDR3 has 16 residues. V was clipped by 4 bases and J by 0 bases; unmatched bases: 4.